This TCR beta chain was obtained from a study of CD4+ T cells in melanoma. Overall study findings and caveats: Reportedly, melanoma neoantigen-specific CD4+ T cells showed varied differentiation states. CD8+ T cell, macrophage and B cell function reportedly correlated with neoantigen-specific CD4+ T cells.

Assay used: immunoSEQ multiplex PCR; TCRdb lists only in-frame clones, some missing. The sample carries fewer than 4,500 clones, around 60% recorded once. A few counts support this clone. What it recognizes is unknown. CDR3 length equals 12 residues. With 2 bases removed from V and 7 bases from J, the gap between germline ends came to 9 bases. Germline CDR1 reads SGHAT; CDR2 reads FQNNGV. The sample was cells from a culture (not recorded whether cultured in vitro). The chain uses TRBV11-2 and TRBJ2-7; D unresolved. The clonotype was recovered from a human donor with melanoma. CDR3 loop: CASSLSPWEQYF. The DNA of the CDR3 is TGTGCCAGCAGCTTATCTCCCTGGGAGCAGTACTTC.